These 8 T cell receptor beta chains came from one sample sequenced in a study of control samples from healthy donors and cancer patients. Clones were sequenced by immunoSEQ multiplex PCR, and TCRdb holds only the in-frame ones, with some missing. This sample has some 120,000 clones; less than 90% occur once, and the top ten carry 1.5% to 2%. Sample: blood. The origin of the receptors is a man between 18 and 35 years old in good health.

The rearrangement uses TRBV5-1 and TRBJ1-4, with 9 bases aligning to TRBD1. V trimming: 7 bases; J trimming: 3 bases; junction bases outside the gene matches: 1. The CDR3 contains 13 residues. Looked up from germline, CDR1 is SGHRS and CDR2 is YFSETQ. CDR3 sequence: CASGTGSNEKLFF. The CDR3 DNA follows: TGCGCCAGCGGGACAGGGTCTAATGAAAAACTGTTTTTT. Full variable domain (remainder filled in from reference TRBV5-1 and TRBJ1-4): KAGVTQTPRYLIKTRGQQVTLSCSPISGHRSVSWYQQTPGQGLQFLFEYFSETQRNKGNFPGRFSGRQFSNSRSEMNVSTLELGDSALYLCASGTGSNEKLFFGSGTQLSVL.

The chain has TRBV2 and TRBJ2-3; D may match TRBD1 or TRBD2 (5 bases each). The CDR3 spans 13 residues. V was trimmed by 9 bases and J by 6 bases, leaving 16 bases between them. In germline, CDR1 is SNHLY, CDR2 FYNNEI. This chain's CDR3 is CARSGTVGDTQYF. The CDR3 nucleotides are TGTGCCAGATCCGGGACGGTGGGGGATACGCAGTATTTT. Full variable domain (remainder filled in from reference TRBV2 and TRBJ2-3): EPEVTQTPSHQVTQMGQEVILRCVPISNHLYFYWYRQILGQKVEFLVSFYNNEISEKSEIFDDQFSVERPDGSNFTLKIRSTKLEDSAMYFCARSGTVGDTQYFGPGTRLTVL.

The chain recombines TRBV9 with TRBJ1-2, with a weak D call TRBD1 (6 bases). The V end was cut by 3 bases, the J end by 8 bases, with 14 bases between. Germline loops: CDR1 SGDLS, CDR2 YYNGEE. The CDR3 contains 13 residues. The CDR3 coding sequence is TGTGCCAGCAGCGCAACAGGGATTAAAGGCTACACCTTC. Protein product: CASSATGIKGYTF.

This chain links TRBV5-6 with TRBJ1-5; 7 nucleotides match TRBD1. Germline loops: CDR1 SGHDT, CDR2 YYEEEE. V lost 6 bases, J lost 7 bases, and 4 bases stayed unmatched. This CDR3 is 12 amino acids long. CDR3 DNA sequence: TGTGCCAGCACCAGGGGGGACCAGCCCCAGCATTTT. Residues: CASTRGDQPQHF.

The CDR3 sequence: CAVARASSYNEQFF. CDR3 nucleotides: TGTGCCGTCGCCCGGGCTAGCTCCTACAATGAGCAGTTCTTC. The chain carries TRBV10-3 and TRBJ2-1; D is ambiguous. The length of the CDR3 is 14 residues. Trimming took 11 bases from V and 0 from J, leaving 14 bases between them. CDR1 is ENHRY and CDR2 is SYGVKD in the germline V gene.

The chain recombines TRBV24-1 with TRBJ2-1; D remains unclear. Trimming left V 5 bases short and J 0 bases short, with 10 bases between. Germline CDR1 reads KGHDR; CDR2 reads SFDVKD. This CDR3 spans 15 amino acids. The CDR3 is CATSGGVGSYNEQFF. Written as DNA, the CDR3 is TGTGCCACCAGTGGAGGAGTTGGCTCCTACAATGAGCAGTTCTTC.

J is TRBJ2-1 and V is TRBV5-1; D is possibly TRBD2 (6 bases). The CDR3 sequence is 15 residues long. V shed 3 bases and J shed 1 base, with 11 bases lying between them. In germline, CDR1 is SGHRS, CDR2 YFSETQ. CDR3 DNA sequence: TGCGCCAGCAGCTGGGGAGGAGGGTCCTACAATGAGCAGTTCTTC. Translated, it gives CASSWGGGSYNEQFF.

This clone was seen just once. The gene calls are TRBV30 and TRBJ2-3; 12 bases are shared with TRBD2. CDR1 is GTSNPN, CDR2 SVGIG, per germline (reference sequence). V shed 5 bases and J 2 bases; nucleotides not matched to a gene: 5. The CDR3 consists of 15 residues. The CDR3 is CAWDRTSGDTDTQYF. DNA for the CDR3: TGTGCCTGGGACCGGACTAGCGGGGACACAGATACGCAGTATTTT.